One and the same sample provided the 16 T cell receptor beta chains below, sequenced in a study of PD-1 blockade in classical Hodgkin lymphoma. Some clones are missing from TCRdb's copy, which holds only in-frame ones; the method was immunoSEQ multiplex PCR. The data contain 96,000 or so clones, about 93% of them singletons. Described time point: cycle 4 day 1 (C4D1), after around six weeks of nivolumab. Exposure to brentuximab vedotin varied, and each patient had relapsed following autologous stem cell transplantation. The sample consisted of peripheral blood mononuclear cells (PBMCs), taken before the fourth cycle of nivolumab. Receptors were obtained from a human donor with classical Hodgkin lymphoma.

V and J are TRBV27 and TRBJ2-1; 7 bases match TRBD2. CDR1 and CDR2 (germline): MNHEY, SMNVEV (reference sequence). V lost 5 bases and J lost 5; bases outside the gene matches: 27. The CDR3 sequence is 21 residues long. CDR3 DNA: TGTGCCAGCAGTCTGAGTGGGTTCCGGGACTATCGAGGGAGTGGGGACAATGAGCAGTTCTTC. It encodes CASSLSGFRDYRGSGDNEQFF.

J is TRBJ1-3 and V is TRBV28, with D tentatively TRBD1 (5 bases). The CDR3 is 16 amino acids. Germline V lookup: CDR1 MDHEN, CDR2 SYDVKM. Trimming shortened V by 4 bases and J by 0 bases, and 13 bases separated the two germline ends. The CDR3 spells CASSWAGRSSGNTIYF. In DNA, the CDR3 is TGTGCCAGCAGTTGGGCGGGACGGAGCTCTGGAAACACCATATATTTT.

This chain connects TRBV30 to TRBJ2-7, with TRBD1 matching 7 bases. Germline V CDR1 and CDR2: GTSNPN, SVGIG (reference sequence). After removal of 2 bases from V and 7 bases from J, the junction contained 29 bases not matched to a gene. The CDR3 covers 20 residues. The CDR3 nucleotides read TGTGCCTGGAGTCCCCAGACCTGGGACAGTCGCCCCCTTGTCGTACGGGAGCAGTACTTC. Encoded protein: CAWSPQTWDSRPLVVREQYF.

The chain is built from TRBV7-2 and TRBJ1-1; possible D gene TRBD1, 6 bases. This CDR3 is built from 16 residues. The V end was cut by 4 bases, the J end by 6 bases, with 21 bases between. CDR1 and CDR2 from the germline V gene are SGHTA and FQGNSA. CDR3 loop: CASSSILLTGNPEAFF. As DNA, the CDR3 is TGTGCCAGCAGCTCAATCTTGCTAACAGGGAATCCTGAAGCTTTCTTT.

This clone was recorded once. The chain combines TRBV30 with TRBJ2-4; 9 bases match TRBD2. The CDR3 consists of 14 residues. Germline loops: CDR1 GTSNPN, CDR2 SVGIG (reference sequence). V lost 1 base and J lost 6; bases outside the gene matches: 4. DNA for the CDR3: TGTGCCTGGAGTGCGACTAGCGGACGAAACATTCAGTACTTC. Translation: CAWSATSGRNIQYF.

This clone was found once. J is TRBJ2-7 and V is TRBV30; no clear D gene. The CDR3 length is 14 residues. Trimming left V 0 bases short and J 2 bases short, with 11 bases between. Germline loops: CDR1 GTSNPN, CDR2 SVGIG (reference sequence). In DNA form, the CDR3 reads TGTGCCTGGAGTGTAGGTGCTAGGACCTACGAGCAGTACTTC. It codes for CAWSVGARTYEQYF.

This chain links TRBV7-9 with TRBJ2-3, with D uncertain. Trimming left V 5 bases short and J 2 bases short, with 11 bases between. CDR3 length: 14 residues. Germline V gives CDR1 SEHNR, CDR2 FQNEAQ (reference sequence). CDR3 DNA: TGTGCCAGCAGCCTAGAAGGCATCACAGATACGCAGTATTTT. Protein product: CASSLEGITDTQYF.

V and J are TRBV11-2 and TRBJ2-1; tentatively, D is TRBD2 (6 bases). The length of the CDR3 is 16 residues. The germline gives CDR1 SGHAT, CDR2 FQNNGV. V shed 5 bases and J shed 2 bases, with 16 bases lying between them. The CDR3 bases are TGTGCCAGCAGCCCACTAGCCGTCGACCCCTACAATGAGCAGTTCTTC. Protein: CASSPLAVDPYNEQFF.

This clone was detected once. For the CDR3, the DNA is TGTGCCAGCGCCAGAGGACAGGGCACCTCCTACGAGCAGTACTTC. Protein sequence: CASARGQGTSYEQYF. The rearrangement uses TRBV7-9 and TRBJ2-7, with 8 bases that match TRBD1. The CDR3 is 15 amino acids. Germline V lookup: CDR1 SEHNR, CDR2 FQNEAQ (reference sequence). V shed 8 bases, J shed 0 bases, and the junction held 9 bases outside the gene matches.

The V and J genes are TRBV5-1 and TRBJ2-2; 10 bases fit TRBD2. Germline V lookup: CDR1 SGHRS, CDR2 YFSETQ. This CDR3 is built from 16 residues. The ends lost 0 bases at V and 4 bases at J; junction bases unmatched: 3. CDR3 sequence (DNA): TGCGCCAGCAGCTTGGAGCCTAGCGGGAGCACCGGGGAGCTGTTTTTT. Translation gives CASSLEPSGSTGELFF.

J is TRBJ2-3 and V is TRBV7-2, with D uncertain. Between the trimmed V and J ends, which lost 1 base and 3 bases, there was a span of 8 bases. The CDR3 covers 14 residues. CDR1 SGHTA and CDR2 FQGNSA come from the germline V gene. CDR3 sequence (DNA): TGTGCCAGCAGCTTAGAGGATAAAACAGATACGCAGTATTTT. The encoded protein is CASSLEDKTDTQYF.

This rearrangement joins TRBV27 to TRBJ2-1; 10 bases fit TRBD2. The V gene end was trimmed by 10 bases and the J gene end by 10 bases; junction bases not matched to a gene: 16. Looked up from germline, CDR1 is MNHEY and CDR2 is SMNVEV (reference sequence). The CDR3 loop spans 15 amino acids. CDR3 sequence reads: CATREAGGRQYEQFF. In DNA form, the CDR3 reads TGTGCCACAAGAGAAGCGGGAGGGAGACAATACGAGCAGTTCTTC.

CDR3 DNA: TGTGCCAGCAGCCTACGCGGGACTAGCGGGACCATAGAAGCGAACACCGGGGAGCTGTTTTTT. Protein: CASSLRGTSGTIEANTGELFF. V usage is TRBV27 and J usage is TRBJ2-2, with TRBD2 identical over 13 bases. J was trimmed by 0 bases and V by 6 bases; bases with no gene match: 16. CDR3 length: 21 amino acids. Germline V gene sequence: CDR1 MNHEY, CDR2 SMNVEV (reference sequence).

The chain combines TRBV29-1 with TRBJ1-1; 7 nucleotides align to TRBD1. The CDR3 is 14 residues long. Germline-derived CDR1 and CDR2 are SQVTM and ANQGSEA. Trimming cost V 7 bases and J 1 base; bases outside gene matches: 9. For the CDR3, the DNA is TGCAGCGCCGAACTGGACAGGTGGAACACTGAAGCTTTCTTT. Its translation: CSAELDRWNTEAFF.

The CDR3 DNA reads as TGTGCCAGCAGCGCCTCGGCGGGGACAGGGGGCGAAGAGACCCAGTACTTC. This gives the protein CASSASAGTGGEETQYF. The chain employs TRBV9 and TRBJ2-5, with 12 bases lining up with TRBD1. The V and J ends lost 3 bases and 3 bases, in that order; junction bases with no gene match: 9. Per the germline V gene, CDR1 is SGDLS and CDR2 is YYNGEE. The CDR3 sequence is 17 residues long.

The sample holds a few counts of this clone. The chain couples TRBV27 to TRBJ2-1; TRBD1 matches at 7 bases. Germline CDR1 and CDR2: MNHEY and SMNVEV (reference sequence). CDR3 size: 16 residues. V shed 7 bases and J 3 bases; nucleotides not matched to a gene: 12. The CDR3 is CASKQGIGPNYNEQFF. In DNA form, the CDR3 reads TGTGCCAGCAAACAGGGGATCGGGCCGAACTACAATGAGCAGTTCTTC.